The present TCR beta chain was sequenced within a study of cytomegalovirus exposure and HLA in healthy donors (dated by TCRdb to 2016 to 2017). General notes on the study: According to an earlier analysis of a few hundred of the donors, about 179 million T cells yielded 90 million to 130 million unique TCR beta sequences and approximately 300 Gb of sequence data. An early release that covered about 640 HLA-typed donors contained approximately 300 gigabases of sequencing data and about 93 million unique TCR sequences. Among the roughly 400 genotyped donors, about 83% belonged to the genetic ancestry cluster associated with self-reported Caucasian donors. The study aimed to test whether signatures of past pathogen exposure could be identified by cataloging public T cell receptors. Using immunosequencing, the study profiled T cell repertoires from 666 subjects and related those repertoires to cytomegalovirus serostatus. Along with the approximately 670-subject first cohort, a separate validation cohort of around 110 different subjects was used. High-throughput TCR immunosequencing, statistical association of individual TCRs with disease status, and machine learning were combined to predict cytomegalovirus infection status. A later analysis re-analyzed previously published TCR beta repertoires from roughly 630 donors and added high-resolution HLA genotyping to study TCR occurrence patterns. Rather than drawing on any new phenotypic data, the later analysis identified candidate immune exposures from TCR beta sequences and the way those sequences occurred across donors. To decide whether each TCR beta V gene segment behaved as functional or pseudogenic, an earlier analysis of 587 of the donors relied on high-throughput TCR beta sequencing. Donor age, sex, ethnicity and CMV serostatus were compiled alongside the repertoire data. A later genetic analysis used genome-wide SNP genotypes for about 65% of the roughly 700 donors, treating that subset as a discovery cohort. All discovery cohort repertoires had been generated using a single sequencing platform. Class I and class II HLA loci were covered by the typing at four-digit resolution. Typing coverage differed by locus: A, B, C, DRB1 and DQB1 were typed in about 620-640 donors, DQA1 in approximately 520, DPA1 in around 580, and DPB1 in around 490. Because of strong linkage in the cohort, roughly 5 DR-DQ haplotypes were treated as single units for association and clustering. Among a few hundred genotyped donors of the cohort, an average of 235,054 unique TCR beta nucleotide sequences were sequenced per donor, around 20% of them non-productive.

What the research found in general, with its limitations: According to a later analysis, parvovirus B19, influenza, CMV and Epstein-Barr virus appeared linked to several top co-occurrence clusters. The study gave a list of under 200 TCR beta chains associated with cytomegalovirus. A cluster of highly shared sequence variants was judged likely to be a technical artifact of the sequencing pipeline. In vitro tests confirmed that a few of the cytomegalovirus-associated TCR beta chains recognize cytomegalovirus antigens. In a later analysis, most CMV-associated TCR beta chains were found to appear HLA-restricted, with HLA associations seemingly driven largely by CMV exposure. The 87-base-pair reads could not distinguish some IMGT-functional V segments, including TRBV6-2 and TRBV6-3, so those segments were excluded. The classifier was reported to diagnose cytomegalovirus status with high specificity and sensitivity in both the original and validation cohorts. Correlated functional status among segregating V segments might be attributable to linkage disequilibrium, but an unknown experimental factor could not be ruled out. The authors suggested that the approach could potentially be generalized to other disease states and immunological phenotypes. In a later analysis, TCR association rates were found to vary across HLA loci, with the most associated TCRs seen for DRB1 alleles and the fewest for HLA-C alleles. A further reported finding was that TCR beta sequences accurately predicted the HLA-A and HLA-B alleles for most subjects in the first cohort. A later genetic analysis associated a missense DCLRE1C variant with V-gene and J-gene trimming of TCR beta chains, and an independent cohort replicated the association. In a later analysis, HLA-associated TCR beta chains showed more clonal expansion and lower generation probabilities than non-associated chains that were equally common. The presence/absence analyses assumed that sequencing depth was roughly uniform across donors, and that assumption may not be true. Because counts were too low, seventeen rarely observed V segments, including chromosome 9 orphons, were left out of the earlier analysis of about 620 of the donors. For the cohort, immune exposure information was limited to CMV serostatus. When HLA alleles, especially DR and DQ, strongly co-occurred, attributing TCR associations to individual alleles was difficult. According to a later genetic analysis, donors in an Asian-associated ancestry cluster had fewer N-insertions in productive TCRs than the approximately 670-donor mean. A later analysis associated about 18,000 TCR beta sequences with specific HLA alleles at a false discovery rate of 0.05. This cohort had only TCR beta chains sequenced, and the lack of alpha or paired-chain data limited which features could be detected. Most TCR sequences were observed very rarely across donors, whereas some public TCRs were present in many individuals. HLA typing was unavailable for some donors at each locus, so association tests used only the typed subset. An earlier analysis of around 540 of the donors showed that most TCR beta V segments appeared in productive rearrangements either about 90% or about 30% of the time, which broadly matched IMGT annotations.

The cohort was made up of approximately 670 healthy bone marrow donors. All cohort members were sampled while nominally healthy, although unrecorded immune exposures were likely present. The donor was CMV seropositive and belonged to the group of 250 to 350 seropositive cohort members. A peripheral blood sample was provided by each donor, and peripheral blood mononuclear cells were used for TCR beta sequencing. The Qiagen DNeasy Blood Extraction Kit was used to extract genomic DNA from the blood cell samples. Turning to this clone: Its antigen is still unknown.

Libraries came from the immunoSEQ multiplex PCR assay. A mixture of 60 forward primers for TCR Vbeta segments and 13 reverse primers for TCR Jbeta segments was used in the multiplex PCR. A multiplex PCR assay on genomic DNA amplified the CDR3 region of rearranged TCR beta genes. The amplified TCR beta libraries were sequenced on the Illumina HiSeq System as 87-base-pair reads. In the paper's pipeline: In a later analysis, some 80 million unique TCR beta chains were counted across the approximately 670 repertoires, and roughly 9.9 million of these chains were shared by at least two donors. A nearest-neighbor algorithm error-corrected the raw reads and collapsed the reads into unique sequences, merging closely related sequences to remove PCR and sequencing errors. Alignment of CDR3 sequences to IMGT reference sequences was used to assign V, D and J gene segments. For a sequence to be retained, at least a six-nucleotide match to both a V gene segment and a J gene segment was required. Rearrangements were classified as productive when the CDR3 lacked stop codons and remained in frame with V and J, and all other rearrangements were classified as non-productive. Following IMGT convention, CDR3 was defined as the stretch from the second conserved V-encoded cysteine to the conserved J-encoded phenylalanine. Sequences without an unambiguous match to a single V gene segment were excluded from the earlier analysis of 450 to 650 of the donors. An earlier analysis of under 750 of the donors called V segments functional above 56.7% productive rearrangements and segregating when the between-donor standard deviation exceeded 5%. A statistical classification framework was built for diagnosing cytomegalovirus status from the catalog of TCR beta chain sequences. In a later analysis, TCR nucleotide sequences were compared against IMGT/GENE-DB human TR gene sequences so that V and J genes could be assigned. The TCRdist pipeline was used in a later analysis to assign CDR3 sequences and most-parsimonious VDJ recombination scenarios. In a later analysis, each TCR beta chain was defined by its CDR3 amino acid sequence together with its V-gene family, and reads lacking a unique V-gene family were excluded. As a way to deal with suspected cross-contamination and a sequencing artifact, a later analysis dropped under 600 nucleotide sequences that were highly shared and had low generation probability. In a later analysis, a clonal expansion index was calculated for each public chain from normalized within-repertoire ranks of inferred template counts. In a later analysis, generation probabilities were computed using a VDJ recombination model fitted to out-of-frame rearrangements, and the results were checked against IGoR. In a later analysis, hypergeometric tests were used to score TCR-TCR, TCR-HLA and TCR-CMV co-occurrence, with a repertoire-size bias correction applied to TCR pairs. False discovery rates were estimated in a later analysis by permuting HLA or CMV assignments 20 times. In a later analysis, co-occurring TCRs were grouped using DBSCAN, and TCRdist sequence similarity was added for clustering within HLA-allele-positive subsets. Co-occurrence clustering excluded repertoires with fewer than 30,000 or more than 120,000 public chains, plus five with anomalous nucleotide sharing. TCRdb's version of the immuneACCESS table is confined to in-frame rearrangements and falls short of the full clone set. An unresolved V gene accounts for under half of the shortfall where checked; the remainder is of unknown origin. V and J calls and clone size are copied from that table; D and trimming were computed from the DNA. The sample table records approximately 68,000 clones. The top ten clonotypes cover roughly 7.4% of the sample.

There are 16 amino acids in the CDR3, from cysteine to phenylalanine inclusive. The CDR3 DNA has 48 bases and is translated from base 1. Here V drops 2 bases and J drops 6 bases, and the junction holds 8 bases not matched to any gene. The CDR1 and CDR2 encoded by the germline V gene (reference sequence) are MNHNY and SVGAGI. The sequencing input was PBMCs. This receptor was identified in a female donor in good health and CMV-seropositive. The rearranged segments are TRBV6-6 and TRBJ2-1, and 9 junction bases match TRBD2. The bases are TGTGCCAGCAGTTACCCGGGGCGGGAGGGCCGCAATGAGCAGTTCTTC. This translates into CASSYPGREGRNEQFF.